The rows below give T cell receptor beta chains drawn from one sample of a study of regulatory T cells in long-lasting Graves disease. TCRdb reprocessed the multiplex PCR reads via MiXCR and lists one record per CDR3 protein. Among 540,000 or so distinct CDR3 sequences listed, approximately 12% were seen once. The same specimen was also included in a second study, on T cells in Graves' hyperthyroidism and ophthalmopathy.

Source: peripheral blood mononuclear cells (PBMCs), taken at new diagnosis, from a patient treated with antithyroid drugs. The receptors here all came from a man aged 30 to 39 with Graves disease. Both conserved end residues are part of each CDR3. The D gene is left open where the match is weak. Clone size is not always given. Where it is, it says once, few, many or a class for expanded clones.

.	TRBJ2-2	TRBV5-1	few	CASRETGGELFF	TGCGCCAGCAGGGAGACCGGCGGGGAGCTGTTTTTT
TRBD2	TRBJ2-5	TRBV20-1	.	CSARDRPSGIPETQYF	TGCAGTGCTAGAGATCGACCTAGCGGGATCCCAGAGACCCAGTACTTC
TRBD1	TRBJ1-1	TRBV20-1	few	CRGETGTGYGGVNTEAFF	TGCAGGGGGGAGACCGGGACAGGGTACGGAGGGGTGAACACTGAAGCTTTCTTT
.	TRBJ1-2	TRBV2	.	CASSYSLHGYTF	TGTGCCAGCAGTTACTCGTTACATGGCTACACCTTC
.	TRBJ1-6	TRBV5-1	.	CASSRKPGTDDSPLHF	TGCGCCAGCAGCCGCAAACCCGGGACCGATGATTCACCCCTCCACTTT
.	TRBJ1-1	TRBV12-3/TRBV12-4	many	CASSSPGGSTEAFF	TGTGCCAGCAGCTCACCCGGGGGATCCACTGAAGCTTTCTTT
TRBD1	TRBJ2-7	TRBV11-2	many	CASSPGQGNYEQYF	TGTGCCAGCAGCCCTGGACAGGGCAACTACGAGCAGTACTTC
.	TRBJ1-1	TRBV5-6	many	CASSLMGRTEAFF	TGTGCCAGCAGCTTGATGGGCCGGACGGAAGCTTTCTTT
TRBD1	TRBJ2-7	TRBV10-3	many	CAITRDRSYEQYF	TGTGCCATCACTCGGGACAGATCCTACGAGCAGTACTTC
.	TRBJ2-7	TRBV5-1	many	CASSPATGHYEQYF	TGCGCCAGCAGCCCTGCCACTGGTCACTACGAGCAGTACTTC
.	TRBJ1-2	TRBV27	.	CASSPLLPNNYGYTF	TGTGCCAGCAGTCCTCTTTTGCCCAATAACTATGGCTACACCTTC
.	TRBJ2-3	TRBV30	many	CAWMWGRGTDTQYF	TGTGCCTGGATGTGGGGAAGGGGCACAGATACGCAGTATTTT
TRBD2	TRBJ2-1	TRBV19	many	CASSSRRTSGNEQFF	TGTGCCAGTAGTAGCCGCAGGACTAGCGGTAATGAGCAGTTCTTC
TRBD2	TRBJ2-7	TRBV10-3	few	CAISLSGSISYEQYF	TGTGCCATCAGTCTAAGCGGGAGTATTTCCTACGAGCAGTACTTC
TRBD2	TRBJ2-7	TRBV4-1	few	CASSPTGREREKYEQYF	TGCGCCAGCAGCCCCACTGGGAGAGAGCGGGAGAAATACGAGCAGTACTTC
TRBD2	TRBJ2-1	TRBV12-3/TRBV12-4	few	CTSMVPGLAGVTVF	TGTACCAGCATGGTCCCGGGACTAGCGGGGGTCACGGTCTTC
TRBD1	TRBJ1-6	TRBV18	few	CASSPSYFRDRRNSPLHF	TGTGCCAGCTCACCGTCTTACTTCCGGGACAGGCGTAATTCACCCCTCCACTTT
.	TRBJ1-1	TRBV5-1	many	CASKATGLNTEAFF	TGCGCCAGCAAAGCGACGGGGCTGAACACTGAAGCTTTCTTT
.	TRBJ2-7	TRBV9	.	CASSPGTQGYEQYF	TGTGCCTCCTCTCCCGGCACTCAGGGGTACGAGCAGTACTTC
.	TRBJ1-1	TRBV7-9	many	CASSPGEGRMNTEAFF	TGTGCCAGCAGCCCAGGGGAAGGACGGATGAACACTGAAGCTTTCTTT
TRBD1	TRBJ1-5	TRBV5-1	many	CASSPHRGQPQHF	TGCGCCAGCAGCCCCCACAGGGGTCAGCCCCAGCATTTT
TRBD1	TRBJ2-3	TRBV10-3	many	CAIKGQGRSDTQYF	TGTGCCATCAAGGGACAGGGGAGGTCAGATACGCAGTATTTT
.	TRBJ1-3	TRBV12-3/TRBV12-4	.	CASSLARDSGNTIYF	TGTGCCAGCAGTTTAGCCCGGGACTCTGGAAACACCATATATTTT
TRBD2	TRBJ2-3	TRBV20-1	many	CSATATSGSTDTQYF	TGCAGTGCTACCGCAACTAGCGGGAGTACAGATACGCAGTATTTT
TRBD1	TRBJ2-5	TRBV27	many	CASSLSGTGDETQYF	TGTGCCAGCAGTTTATCGGGGACAGGGGACGAGACCCAGTACTTC
.	TRBJ1-2	TRBV30	many	CAWSVHGGLYGYTF	TGTGCCTGGAGTGTACATGGGGGTCTCTATGGCTACACCTTC
TRBD2	TRBJ2-2	TRBV9	.	CASSPQGGLAGWGTGELFF	TGTGCCAGCAGCCCCCAGGGGGGACTAGCGGGATGGGGAACCGGGGAGCTGTTTTTT
.	TRBJ2-7	TRBV30	once	CALRRPSSYEQYF	TGTGCTCTCAGAAGACCAAGCTCCTACGAGCAGTACTTC
.	TRBJ1-1	TRBV12-3/TRBV12-4	many	CASRYYRDTEAFF	TGTGCCAGCAGGTATTACAGGGACACTGAAGCTTTCTTT
.	TRBJ2-7	TRBV6-1	many	CASSPRTPIYEQYF	TGTGCCAGCAGTCCCCGGACTCCTATCTACGAGCAGTACTTC
.	TRBJ2-7	TRBV6-6	few	CASSYSRGLEQYF	TGTGCCAGCAGTTACTCGAGGGGTCTCGAGCAGTACTTC
TRBD1	TRBJ1-5	TRBV12-3/TRBV12-4	many	CASAGAGTVNQPQHF	TGTGCCAGCGCGGGGGCGGGGACAGTCAATCAGCCCCAGCATTTT
.	TRBJ2-3	TRBV12-3/TRBV12-4	many	CASSPRDGDSFTDTQYF	TGTGCCAGCAGCCCCCGGGACGGAGACTCATTCACAGATACGCAGTATTTT
TRBD2	TRBJ2-4	TRBV12-3/TRBV12-4	many	CASSSGRGGKNIQYF	TGTGCCAGCAGCAGCGGGAGGGGGGGGAAAAACATTCAGTACTTC